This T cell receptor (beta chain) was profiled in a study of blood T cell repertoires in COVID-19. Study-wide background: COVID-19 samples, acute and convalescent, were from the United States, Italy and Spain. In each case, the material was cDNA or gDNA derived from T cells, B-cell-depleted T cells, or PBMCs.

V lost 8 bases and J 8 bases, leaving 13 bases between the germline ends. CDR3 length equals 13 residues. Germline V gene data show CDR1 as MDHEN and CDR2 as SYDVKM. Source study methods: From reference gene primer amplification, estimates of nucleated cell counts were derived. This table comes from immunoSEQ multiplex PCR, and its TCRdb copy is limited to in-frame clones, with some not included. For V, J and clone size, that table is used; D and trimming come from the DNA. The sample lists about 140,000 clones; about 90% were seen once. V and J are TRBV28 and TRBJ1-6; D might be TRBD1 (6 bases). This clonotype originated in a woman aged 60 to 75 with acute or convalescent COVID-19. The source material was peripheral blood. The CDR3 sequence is CASWGRLDSPLHF. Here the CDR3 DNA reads TGTGCCAGCTGGGGGCGGCTAGATTCACCCCTCCACTTT.